The entry that follows covers one T cell receptor beta chain sequence. Its antigen is currently unknown. Different DNA sequences within this sample yield the same CDR3. In the source study's methods: ImmunoSEQ yielded junction-only sequences lacking quality scores, so filtering differed. Sequenced by immunoSEQ multiplex PCR; TCRdb stores in-frame clones only, minus some. V and J calls and clone size are those listed in that table; D and trimming were worked out from the DNA. The sample holds under 2,500,000 clones; almost 96% are singletons and the top ten take around 0.13%. CD4+ cells underwent separation, giving CD45RA+ naive and CD45RA-negative memory subsets. Germline CDR1 is SGHRS and CDR2 is YFSETQ. Trimming cost V 0 bases and J 0 bases, with 6 bases left between them. The CDR3 is 15 amino acids. This sample was taken from a study of shared clonotypes between healthy human individuals. Overall study findings and caveats: The low donor count limited represented genetic and exposure-history diversity. Clonotype sharing across several donors was observed for roughly 5% of naive CD4 clonotypes.

The rearrangement joins TRBV5-1 to TRBJ2-2; D not certain. The specimen was naive CD4+ T cells sorted from blood. The sample's subset: CD45RA+ positively selected. The TCR comes from a man younger than 30 in good health. CDR3 amino acids: CASSLGSSNTGELFF. The CDR3 DNA reads TGCGCCAGCAGCTTGGGCAGCTCGAACACCGGGGAGCTGTTTTTT.